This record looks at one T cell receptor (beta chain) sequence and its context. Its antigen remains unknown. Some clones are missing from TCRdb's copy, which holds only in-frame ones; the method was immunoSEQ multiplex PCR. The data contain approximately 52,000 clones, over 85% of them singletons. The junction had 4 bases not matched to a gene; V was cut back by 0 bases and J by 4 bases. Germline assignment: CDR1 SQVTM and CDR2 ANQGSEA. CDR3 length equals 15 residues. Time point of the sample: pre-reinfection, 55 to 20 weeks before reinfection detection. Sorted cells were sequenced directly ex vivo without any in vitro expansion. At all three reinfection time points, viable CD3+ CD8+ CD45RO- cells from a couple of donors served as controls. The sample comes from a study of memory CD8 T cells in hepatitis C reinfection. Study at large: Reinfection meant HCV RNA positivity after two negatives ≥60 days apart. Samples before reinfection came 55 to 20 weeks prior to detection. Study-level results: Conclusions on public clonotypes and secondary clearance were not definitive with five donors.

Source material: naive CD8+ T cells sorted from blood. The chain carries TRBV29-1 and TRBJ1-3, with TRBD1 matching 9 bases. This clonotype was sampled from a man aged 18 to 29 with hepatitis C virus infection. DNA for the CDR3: TGCAGCGTTGAAGAACGGACAGGGGTCGGAAACACCATATATTTT. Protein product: CSVEERTGVGNTIYF.